One and the same sample provided the 4 T cell receptor beta chains below, sequenced in a study of neurological immune-mediated disorders (dated by TCRdb to about 2019). Receptors were amplified or captured by 5' RACE. The reads were generated on an Illumina HiSeq 2500. In-frame beta chains were kept once TCRdb had trimmed the public reads at Q25 with fastp and called clones with MiXCR. Each CDR3 protein gets just one entry, which takes the most common genes and DNA from the rows behind it. This sample has 55,000 to 75,000 distinct CDR3 sequences in its table, and roughly 2.5% of those were observed once. Clones ranked in the top ten supply 3% of the sample. Sequenced sample: PBMCs. The origin of the receptors is a man aged 50-59 years with multiple sclerosis.

This clonotype occurred many times. The V gene is TRBV10-3, the J gene TRBJ1-2; a weak D match, TRBD1 (5 bases). With 7 bases removed from V and 4 bases from J, the gap between germline ends came to 16 bases. Germline lookup yields CDR1 ENHRY and CDR2 SYGVKD. This CDR3 is 14 amino acids long. The CDR3 DNA sequence: TGTGCCATCAAGGGGCAGGAGGCTCTCTATGGCTACACCTTC. Its protein is CAIKGQEALYGYTF.

In this sample, this clonotype turned up many times. The chain employs TRBV9 and TRBJ2-1; 11 bases fit TRBD1. The germline V gene has CDR1 SGDLS and CDR2 YYNGEE. Germline trimming cut 4 bases from V and 6 bases from J; bases unmatched to any gene: 9. This CDR3 contains 16 residues. The CDR3 nucleotides are TGTGCCAGCAGCTTCCGTTGGGACAGGGGGGCCAATGAGCAGTTCTTC. This gives the protein CASSFRWDRGANEQFF.

This clonotype was detected many times. This chain joins TRBV14 and TRBJ1-2; no reliable D call. V gave up 0 bases and J gave up 4 bases, with 12 bases separating them. CDR1 is SGHDN, CDR2 FVKESK, per germline. This CDR3 has 15 amino acids. This CDR3 reads CASSQDPGFGYGYTF. In DNA form, the CDR3 reads TGTGCCAGCAGCCAAGATCCCGGGTTCGGCTATGGCTACACCTTC. Together with reference TRBV14 and TRBJ1-2, the CDR3 gives the full variable domain: EAGVTQFPSHSVIEKGQTVTLRCDPISGHDNLYWYRRVMGKEIKFLLHFVKESKQDESGMPNNRFLAERTGGTYSTLKVQPAELEDSGVYFCASSQDPGFGYGYTFGSGTRLTVV.

At least ten counts were recorded for this clonotype. The gene calls are TRBV20-1 and TRBJ2-6; no clear D gene. Germline-derived CDR1 and CDR2 are DFQATT and SNEGSKA (reference sequence). The length of the CDR3 is 13 residues. Trimming left V 5 bases short and J 10 bases short, with 15 bases between. Written as DNA, the CDR3 is TGCAGTGCTGCGCCAGACTTGGGGAACGTCCTGACTTTC. Protein: CSAAPDLGNVLTF.